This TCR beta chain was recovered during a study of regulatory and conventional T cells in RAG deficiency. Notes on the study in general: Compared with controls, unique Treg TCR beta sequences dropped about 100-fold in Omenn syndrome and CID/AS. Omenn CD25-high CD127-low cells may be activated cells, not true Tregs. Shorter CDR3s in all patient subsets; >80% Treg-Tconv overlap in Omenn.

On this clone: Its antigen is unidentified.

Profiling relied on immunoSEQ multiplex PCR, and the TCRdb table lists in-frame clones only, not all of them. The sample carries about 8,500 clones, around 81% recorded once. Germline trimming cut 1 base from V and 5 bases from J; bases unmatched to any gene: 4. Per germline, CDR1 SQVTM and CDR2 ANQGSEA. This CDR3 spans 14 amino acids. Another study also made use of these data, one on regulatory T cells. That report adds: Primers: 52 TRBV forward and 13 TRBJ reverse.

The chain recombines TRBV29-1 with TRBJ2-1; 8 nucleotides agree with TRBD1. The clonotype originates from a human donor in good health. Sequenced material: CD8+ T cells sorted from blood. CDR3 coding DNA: TGCAGCGTTGAAGGAAAGACAGGGGACAATGAGCAGTTCTTC. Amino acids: CSVEGKTGDNEQFF.